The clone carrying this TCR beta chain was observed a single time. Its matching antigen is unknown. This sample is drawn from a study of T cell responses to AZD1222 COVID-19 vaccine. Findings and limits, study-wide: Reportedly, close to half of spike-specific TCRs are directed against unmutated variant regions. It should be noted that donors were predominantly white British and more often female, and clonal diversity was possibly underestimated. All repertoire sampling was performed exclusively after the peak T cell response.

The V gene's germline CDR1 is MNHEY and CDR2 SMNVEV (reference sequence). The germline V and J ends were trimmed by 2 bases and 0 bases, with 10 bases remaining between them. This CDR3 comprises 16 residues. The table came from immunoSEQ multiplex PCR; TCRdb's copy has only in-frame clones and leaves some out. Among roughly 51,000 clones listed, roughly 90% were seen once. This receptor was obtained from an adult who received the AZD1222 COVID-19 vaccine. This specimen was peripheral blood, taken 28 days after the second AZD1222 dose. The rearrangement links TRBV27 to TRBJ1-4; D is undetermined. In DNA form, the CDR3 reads TGTGCCAGCAGTTTAAGGCCGCCTTCAACTAATGAAAAACTGTTTTTT. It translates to CASSLRPPSTNEKLFF.